These 19 T cell receptor beta chains were sequenced from one sample in a study of neurological immune-mediated disorders. TCRdb re-derived calls from the 5' RACE reads in MiXCR, one entry per CDR3 protein. The table includes approximately 66,000 distinct CDR3 sequences, 3.4% detected once. The sample was PBMCs. These receptors originate from a man aged 35 to 55 with multiple sclerosis.

This clonotype was detected many times. This rearrangement joins TRBV20-1 to TRBJ2-5; D not resolved. The CDR3 loop spans 13 amino acids. Germline CDR1 is DFQATT and CDR2 is SNEGSKA (reference sequence). V was clipped by 0 bases and J by 5 bases, with 10 bases between them. In nucleotides, the CDR3 is TGCAGTGCTAGAGAGGTCGCAACGGAGACCCAGTACTTC. Translation gives CSAREVATETQYF.

This clonotype was seen ten or more times. The rearrangement joins TRBV7-9 to TRBJ2-7; tentative D call: TRBD1 (5 bases). CDR3 length equals 16 residues. Trimming pared 5 bases from V and 4 bases from J, leaving 21 bases between. Germline lookup yields CDR1 SEHNR and CDR2 FQNEAQ (reference sequence). The CDR3 spells CASSPPDTMALYEQYF. The CDR3 nucleotides are TGTGCCAGCAGCCCCCCGGACACAATGGCCCTTTACGAGCAGTACTTC.

This clonotype was seen many times. V gene TRBV3-1 combines with J gene TRBJ2-3; TRBD1 matches at 8 bases. This CDR3 is built from 17 residues. J was trimmed by 1 base and V by 1 base; bases with no gene match: 7. Per germline, CDR1 LGHDT and CDR2 YNNKEL (reference sequence). The CDR3 is CASSQGLPGQGTDTQYF. In DNA form, the CDR3 reads TGTGCCAGCAGCCAAGGACTACCGGGACAGGGCACAGATACGCAGTATTTT.

This clonotype was recorded many times. The V call is TRBV18, the J call TRBJ1-5; maybe TRBD1 (6 bases). In germline, CDR1 is KGHSH, CDR2 LQKENI. The CDR3 length is 14 residues. V dropped 3 bases and J dropped 5 bases, with 11 bases sitting between them. This CDR3 is CASSPRGTDQPQHF. CDR3 sequence (DNA): TGTGCCAGCTCACCCAGGGGCACAGATCAGCCCCAGCATTTT.

The rearrangement uses TRBV20-1 and TRBJ1-4; 7 positions match TRBD1. CDR1 and CDR2 (germline): DFQATT, SNEGSKA (reference sequence). The CDR3 totals 15 residues. V dropped 0 bases and J dropped 8; count of bases not matched to a gene: 9. This chain's CDR3 is CSARDYTQGGEKLFF. CDR3 DNA sequence: TGCAGTGCTAGAGATTACACCCAAGGGGGCGAAAAACTGTTTTTT.

Concerning this clonotype: This clone may be a read error of a much larger clone one base away. J is TRBJ1-1 and V is TRBV5-1; no reliable D call. Germline values: CDR1 SGHRS, CDR2 YFSETQ. The CDR3 runs to 15 residues. Deletions cut 2 bases from V and 1 base from J, with 12 bases between. The CDR3 DNA sequence: TGCGCCAGCAGCTTTATAAGCACCGCGAACACTGAAGCTTTCTTT. Translation gives CASSFISTANTEAFF.

This clonotype has ten or more counts. The chain employs TRBV5-1 and TRBJ2-3, with unresolved D. The CDR3 extends over 14 amino acids. In germline, CDR1 is SGHRS, CDR2 YFSETQ. The ends were cut back, 0 bases at V and 4 bases at J, with 9 bases in the middle. The CDR3 DNA reads as TGCGCCAGCAGCTTGGCCTTTAGTCCAGATACGCAGTATTTT. As protein: CASSLAFSPDTQYF.

Many counts were recorded for this clonotype. The chain is built from TRBV20-1 and TRBJ1-2; TRBD1 matches at 8 bases. The CDR3 extends over 16 amino acids. With V trimmed by 1 base and J by 12 bases, 19 bases remained unmatched. Looked up from germline, CDR1 is DFQATT and CDR2 is SNEGSKA (reference sequence). The CDR3 protein is CSARARPGTGISKDTF. For the CDR3, the DNA is TGCAGTGCTAGAGCACGCCCGGGGACAGGAATAAGTAAGGACACCTTC.

This clonotype was detected only a few times. A much larger clone lies a single base off, so this may be a read error. The rearrangement joins TRBV11-1 to TRBJ2-1; the D is unclear. Germline V gene data show CDR1 as SGHAT and CDR2 as FQDESV (reference sequence). The CDR3 contains 13 residues. CDR3 sequence reads: CASRESQYNAQFF. For the CDR3, the DNA is TGTGCCAGCAGGGAATCCCAATACAATGCGCAGTTCTTC.

This clonotype was seen many times. The rearrangement links TRBV20-1 to TRBJ2-1, with a possible D match to TRBD2 (7 bases). Trimming left V 3 bases short and J 0 bases short, with 9 bases between. This CDR3 has 14 amino acids. Germline values: CDR1 DFQATT, CDR2 SNEGSKA (reference sequence). CDR3 in DNA: TGCAGTGCTAGTGCGGGGGCCTCCTACAATGAGCAGTTCTTC. This sequence encodes CSASAGASYNEQFF.

This clonotype showed up many times. Germline and junction disagree at one end, which may indicate a read error. In DNA form, the CDR3 reads TGTGCCAGCAGCTCAACCGGACCTGGAACTAAGACCCAGAATTTT. This gives the protein CASSSTGPGTKTQNF. This sequence joins TRBV7-9 and TRBJ1-5; D remains ambiguous. The CDR3 is 15 residues long. Germline lookup yields CDR1 SEHNR and CDR2 FQNEAQ (reference sequence).

This clonotype was detected ten times or more. This chain joins TRBV12-3 or TRBV12-4 and TRBJ1-1, with D uncertain. V dropped 3 bases and J dropped 3 bases, with 11 bases sitting between them. This CDR3 spans 14 amino acids. The CDR3 loop is CASSFDLGDTEAFF. In nucleotides, the CDR3 is TGTGCCAGCAGTTTCGATTTGGGAGACACTGAAGCTTTCTTT.

The chain recombines TRBV12-3 or TRBV12-4 with TRBJ1-1, with unresolved D. Trimming stripped 5 bases from V and 1 base from J, with 11 bases between. The CDR3 is 14 residues long. The CDR3 region has the DNA TGTGCCAGCAGTCACGATCGGGGGAACACTGAAGCTTTCTTT. This sequence encodes CASSHDRGNTEAFF.

This clonotype was seen ten or more times. The V gene is TRBV29-1, the J gene TRBJ1-4; 9 nucleotides align to TRBD1. Germline CDR1 and CDR2: SQVTM and ANQGSEA. V lost 6 bases and J lost 8; bases outside the gene matches: 7. This CDR3 comprises 13 residues. CDR3: CSVAGQGREKLFF. The CDR3 nucleotides are TGCAGCGTCGCGGGACAGGGAAGAGAAAAACTGTTTTTT. Filled out from reference TRBV29-1 and TRBJ1-4, the complete variable domain reads SAVISQKPSRDICQRGTSLTIQCQVDSQVTMMFWYRQQPGQSLTLIATANQGSEATYESGFVIDKFPISRPNLTFSTLTVSNMSPEDSSIYLCSVAGQGREKLFFGSGTQLSVL.

This clonotype was recorded at least ten times. The genes are TRBV20-1 and TRBJ2-7; D is possibly TRBD1 (5 bases). The CDR3 is 12 residues long. Trimming stripped 5 bases from V and 2 bases from J, with 10 bases between. Per germline, CDR1 DFQATT and CDR2 SNEGSKA (reference sequence). This CDR3 reads CSAPGQAYEQYF. The CDR3 bases are TGCAGTGCTCCCGGACAAGCCTACGAGCAGTACTTC.

About this clonotype itself: At one of its ends the junction is not consistent with the germline gene, which may arise from a read error. The chain carries TRBV3-1 and TRBJ1-3, with a weak D call TRBD1 (5 bases). CDR1 and CDR2 from the germline V gene are LGHDT and YNNKEL (reference sequence). This CDR3 spans 12 amino acids. The CDR3 DNA is TGTGACAGCAGCAGCCAGAGGGGAACCATATATTTT. Its translation: CDSSSQRGTIYF.

This clonotype has a count of ten or more. This chain joins TRBV9 and TRBJ1-6; TRBD1 aligns across 7 bases. V lost 6 bases and J lost 0; bases outside the gene matches: 6. The CDR3 totals 16 residues. Germline V gene lookup returns CDR1 SGDLS and CDR2 YYNGEE. The CDR3 bases are TGTGCCAGCACCGCAGGGGGAAGCTCCTATAATTCACCCCTCCACTTT. Protein sequence: CASTAGGSSYNSPLHF.

This clonotype was counted ten times or more. The chain recombines TRBV6-5 with TRBJ2-1, with 14 bases matching TRBD2. CDR1 and CDR2 (germline): MNHEY, SVGAGI. The CDR3 is 14 residues long. The V gene end was trimmed by 7 bases and the J gene end by 8 bases; junction bases not matched to a gene: 4. CDR3 nucleotides: TGTGCCAGCATGACTAGCGGGGGGGCTTATGAGCAGTTCTTC. Amino acid sequence: CASMTSGGAYEQFF.

This clonotype has at least ten counts. V is TRBV7-8 and J is TRBJ1-1, with TRBD1 matching 7 bases. There are 17 residues in the CDR3. Per germline, CDR1 SGHVS and CDR2 FQNEAQ. V was clipped by 2 bases and J by 3 bases; unmatched bases: 12. The CDR3 sequence is CASSLSPVQGTYTEAFF. The DNA for the CDR3 is TGTGCCAGCAGCTTATCCCCCGTACAGGGGACGTACACTGAAGCTTTCTTT.